This TCR beta chain was found in a study of T cell responses to AZD1222 COVID-19 vaccine. Whole-study context: Pooled samples include second doses given at about 4 or 12 weeks. Points from the study as a whole: Spike-specific TCR breadth and depth were elevated following two AZD1222 doses. Without day 14 samples, only post-peak T cell repertoires were studied. The span of vaccine-associated CD4 TCRs extended across spike, with dominance at 160-218 and 743-854.

TCRdb keeps only in-frame clones here, not all; method: immunoSEQ multiplex PCR. This table has tens of thousands of clones, 90% appearing once. Trimming pared 1 base from V and 10 bases from J, leaving 16 bases between. The CDR3 has 15 residues. Germline CDR1 and CDR2: SGHTA and FQGNSA. Comment on this clone: Its antigen is not known.

This receptor was obtained from an adult in good health. The chain uses TRBV7-2 and TRBJ1-4; D unresolved. This specimen was peripheral blood, taken on day 0 of AZD1222 vaccination. CDR3 sequence reads: CASSLEVGWAGKLFF. For the CDR3, the DNA is TGTGCCAGCAGCTTAGAGGTAGGCTGGGCCGGAAAACTGTTTTTT.